These T cell receptor beta chains were read from a single sample in a study of cytotoxic CD8 clonotypes in ibrutinib-treated CLL. Profiling relied on immunoSEQ multiplex PCR, and the TCRdb table lists in-frame clones only, not all of them. The table includes 20,000 to 25,000 clones, 74% detected once. The sequencing used PBMCs, collected before ibrutinib treatment. These receptors all come from a human donor with chronic lymphocytic leukemia. Both conserved end residues are part of each CDR3. The D gene is left open where the match is weak. Size tells how often a clone was seen (once, few, many) or the class of an expanded clone, and some rows leave it out.

CASSRLGEQYF | TGTGCCAGCAGTCGTCTCGGCGAGCAGTACTTC | TRBV6-5 | - | - | TRBJ2-7
CASSFWGEKLFF | TGTGCCAGCAGCTTTTGGGGTGAAAAACTGTTTTTT | TRBV7-3 | - | - | TRBJ1-4
CASSLGYPYEQYF | TGTGCCAGCAGCTTAGGTTACCCCTACGAGCAGTACTTC | TRBV7-9 | - | - | TRBJ2-7
CASSVDPRSYEQYF | TGTGCCAGCAGTGTCGATCCCCGCTCCTACGAGCAGTACTTC | TRBV7-6 | - | few | TRBJ2-7
CASSLQGGTGELFF | TGTGCCAGCAGCCTACAGGGGGGGACCGGGGAGCTGTTTTTT | TRBV5-4 | - | - | TRBJ2-2
CSVERITDNEQFF | TGCAGCGTTGAAAGGATAACCGACAATGAGCAGTTCTTC | TRBV29-1 | - | medium-sized | TRBJ2-1
CASSALLAAQETQYF | TGCGCCAGCAGTGCCCTCCTAGCGGCCCAAGAGACCCAGTACTTC | TRBV10-2 | TRBD2 | - | TRBJ2-5
CASSLWGGFGGMNTEAFF | TGTGCCAGCAGTTTATGGGGTGGGTTCGGAGGCATGAACACTGAAGCTTTCTTT | TRBV28 | - | - | TRBJ1-1
CASSFITGELFF | TGTGCCAGCAGTTTCATAACCGGGGAGCTGTTTTTT | TRBV28 | - | - | TRBJ2-2
CASGWTSGTYNEQFF | TGTGCTAGTGGTTGGACTAGCGGGACCTACAATGAGCAGTTCTTC | TRBV12-5 | TRBD2 | - | TRBJ2-1
CASSLLDQYNEQFF | TGCGCCAGCAGCTTGTTGGATCAATACAATGAGCAGTTCTTC | TRBV5-1 | - | - | TRBJ2-1
CAWSVGHSNQPQHF | TGTGCCTGGAGTGTGGGACACAGCAATCAGCCCCAGCATTTT | TRBV30 | - | - | TRBJ1-5